The text below deals with one TCR beta chain. Its cognate antigen is unknown. These data are taken from a study of cytomegalovirus exposure and HLA in healthy donors. Study context: The 95 to 150 validation repertoires used the same platform as the 666 first-cohort repertoires, a later analysis reported. Findings of the study overall: According to reports, the classifier identified cytomegalovirus status with high specificity and sensitivity. Within the 120 or so validation repertoires, first-cohort TCR clusters tended to co-occur, according to a later analysis. TCR beta chains numbering more than 150 were designated cytomegalovirus-associated.

Assay: immunoSEQ multiplex PCR; the TCRdb copy retains only in-frame clones and omits some. The table includes under 150,000 clones, less than 90% detected once. The germline V gene encodes CDR1 SEHNR and CDR2 FQNEAQ (reference sequence). The CDR3 runs 15 residues. Germline trimming cut 5 bases from V and 6 bases from J; bases unmatched to any gene: 12. The genes are TRBV7-9 and TRBJ2-7; 8 bases are a match to TRBD2. This sequence originates from a man between 18 and 35 years old in good health and CMV-seronegative. The sample taken for sequencing was PBMCs. The CDR3 DNA follows: TGTGCCAGCAGCCCGGCGGTAGCGGGATCCCGCGAGCAGTACTTC. This translates into CASSPAVAGSREQYF.